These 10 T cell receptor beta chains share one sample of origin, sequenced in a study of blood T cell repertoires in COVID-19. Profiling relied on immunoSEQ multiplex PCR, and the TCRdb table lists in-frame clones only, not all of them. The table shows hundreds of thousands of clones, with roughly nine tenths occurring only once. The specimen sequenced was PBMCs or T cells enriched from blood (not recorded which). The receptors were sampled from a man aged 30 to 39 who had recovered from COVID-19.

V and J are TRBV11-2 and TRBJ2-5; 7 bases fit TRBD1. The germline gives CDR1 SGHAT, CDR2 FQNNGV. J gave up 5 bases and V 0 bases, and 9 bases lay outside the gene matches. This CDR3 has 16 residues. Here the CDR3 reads CASSLDFRQGGETQYF. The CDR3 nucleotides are TGTGCCAGCAGCTTAGATTTTCGACAGGGTGGGGAGACCCAGTACTTC.

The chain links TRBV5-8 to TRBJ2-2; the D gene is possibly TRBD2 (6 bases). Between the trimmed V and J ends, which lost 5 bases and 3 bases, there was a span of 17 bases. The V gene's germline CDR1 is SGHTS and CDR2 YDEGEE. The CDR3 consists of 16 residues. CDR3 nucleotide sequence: TGTGCCAGCAGACTACAGGAGCGGGTAGACACCGGGGAGCTGTTTTTT. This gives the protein CASRLQERVDTGELFF.

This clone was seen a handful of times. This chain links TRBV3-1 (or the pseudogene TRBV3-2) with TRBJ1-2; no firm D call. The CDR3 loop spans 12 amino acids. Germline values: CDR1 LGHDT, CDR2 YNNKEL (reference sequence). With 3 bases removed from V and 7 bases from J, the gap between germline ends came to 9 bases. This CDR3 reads CASSHQALGYTF. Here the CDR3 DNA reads TGTGCCAGCAGCCACCAGGCCCTTGGCTACACCTTC.

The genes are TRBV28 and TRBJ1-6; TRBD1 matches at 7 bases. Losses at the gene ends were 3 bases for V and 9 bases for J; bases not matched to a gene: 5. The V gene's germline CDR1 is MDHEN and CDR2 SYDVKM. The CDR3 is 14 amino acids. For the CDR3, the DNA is TGTGCCAGCAGTTTGGACTCAGGGGGTTCACCCCTCCACTTT. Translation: CASSLDSGGSPLHF.

The CDR3 bases are TGTGCCAGCATGCAGGAATCGAACACTGAAGCTTTCTTT. Translating it yields CASMQESNTEAFF. The chain combines TRBV2 with TRBJ1-1; D gene unclear. The CDR3 loop spans 13 amino acids. Germline CDR1 SNHLY, CDR2 FYNNEI. V lost 7 bases, J lost 1 base, and 10 bases lay in between.

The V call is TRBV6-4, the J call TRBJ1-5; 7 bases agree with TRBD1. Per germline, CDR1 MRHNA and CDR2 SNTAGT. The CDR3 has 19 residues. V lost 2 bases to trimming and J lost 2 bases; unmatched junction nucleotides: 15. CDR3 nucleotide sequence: TGTGCCAGCAGTGACCCGGGACAGCACGTCCGTCTTGGCAATCAGCCCCAGCATTTT. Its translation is CASSDPGQHVRLGNQPQHF.

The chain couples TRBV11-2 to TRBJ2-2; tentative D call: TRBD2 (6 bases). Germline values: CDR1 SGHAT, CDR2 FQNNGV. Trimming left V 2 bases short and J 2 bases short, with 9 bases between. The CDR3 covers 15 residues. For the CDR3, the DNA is TGTGCCAGCAGCTTATTAGCGGTTAACACCGGGGAGCTGTTTTTT. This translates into CASSLLAVNTGELFF.

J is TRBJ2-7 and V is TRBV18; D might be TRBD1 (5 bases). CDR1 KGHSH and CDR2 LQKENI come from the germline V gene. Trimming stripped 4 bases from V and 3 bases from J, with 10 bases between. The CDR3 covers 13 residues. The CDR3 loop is CASSRGRDYEQYF. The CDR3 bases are TGTGCCAGCTCACGGGGCAGGGACTACGAGCAGTACTTC.

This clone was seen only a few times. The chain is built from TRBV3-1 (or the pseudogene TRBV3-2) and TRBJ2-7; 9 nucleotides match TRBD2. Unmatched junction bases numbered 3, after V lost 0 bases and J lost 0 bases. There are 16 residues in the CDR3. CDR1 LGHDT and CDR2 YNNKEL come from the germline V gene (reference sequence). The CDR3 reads CASSQDGSGSSYEQYF. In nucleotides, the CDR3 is TGTGCCAGCAGCCAAGATGGTAGCGGGAGCTCCTACGAGCAGTACTTC.

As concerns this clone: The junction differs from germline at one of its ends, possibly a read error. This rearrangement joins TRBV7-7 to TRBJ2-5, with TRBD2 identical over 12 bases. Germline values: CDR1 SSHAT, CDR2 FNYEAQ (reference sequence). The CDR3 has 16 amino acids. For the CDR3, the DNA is TGTGCTAGCAGCCCCGGGACTAGCGGGCGAGGGGAGACCCAGTACTTC. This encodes CASSPGTSGRGETQYF.